A single sample is the source of the 31 T cell receptor beta chains below, sequenced in a study of siplizumab effects on memory and regulatory T cells. The protocol was immunoSEQ multiplex PCR, while the TCRdb copy is restricted to in-frame clones and leaves out a portion. Here the sample spans some 100,000 clones, 94% being singletons. The source material was Tregs sorted from blood. The receptors stem from a human donor in good health.

The chain recombines TRBV5-4 with TRBJ2-1, with a weak D call TRBD1 (6 bases). The CDR3 has 15 amino acids. Germline V gene lookup returns CDR1 SGHNT and CDR2 YYREEE (reference sequence). V dropped 1 base and J dropped 6 bases, with 14 bases sitting between them. For the CDR3, the DNA is TGTGCCAGCAGCTTGAGGGACATCGGACCCAATGAGCAGTTCTTC. Its protein is CASSLRDIGPNEQFF.

A note on this clone: Other DNA sequences within the sample encode an identical CDR3. The DNA of the CDR3 is TGCGCCAGCAGCTTGGGACGGTTAGGAGATACGCAGTATTTT. Its translation is CASSLGRLGDTQYF. The rearrangement uses TRBV5-1 and TRBJ2-3, with D uncertain. Germline CDR1 SGHRS, CDR2 YFSETQ. The CDR3 consists of 14 residues. V shed 0 bases and J shed 5 bases, with 10 bases lying between them.

This clone was found once. This chain uses TRBV9 with TRBJ2-1, with 10 positions matching TRBD2. Germline lookup yields CDR1 SGDLS and CDR2 YYNGEE. The CDR3 consists of 17 residues. The V gene end was trimmed by 4 bases and the J gene end by 1 base; junction bases not matched to a gene: 8. The CDR3 spells CASSPKREGYSYNEQFF. For the CDR3, the DNA is TGTGCCAGCAGCCCCAAGCGGGAGGGGTATTCCTACAATGAGCAGTTCTTC.

The chain couples TRBV14 to TRBJ2-2; D is uncertain. V was cut by 3 bases and J by 5 bases, with 13 bases left in between. CDR3 length: 15 residues. Germline V lookup: CDR1 SGHDN, CDR2 FVKESK. The CDR3 spells CASSHPFSGTGELFF. DNA of the CDR3: TGTGCCAGCAGCCATCCATTTTCTGGGACCGGGGAGCTGTTTTTT.

The rearrangement uses TRBV19 and TRBJ1-3, with no clear D. CDR3 size: 15 residues. Germline V gene data show CDR1 as LNHDA and CDR2 as SQIVND (reference sequence). The ends were cut back, 2 bases at V and 2 bases at J, with 10 bases in the middle. The CDR3 coding sequence is TGTGCCAGTAGTATACGGTTCGGAGCTGGAAACACCATATATTTT. This encodes CASSIRFGAGNTIYF.

The count of this clone is one. The chain uses TRBV11-2 and TRBJ2-2; no reliable D call. V lost 5 bases and J 1 base, leaving 2 bases between the germline ends. CDR3 length: 12 amino acids. Looked up from germline, CDR1 is SGHAT and CDR2 is FQNNGV. The CDR3, as DNA: TGTGCCAGCAGCCTGAACACCGGGGAGCTGTTTTTT. This codes for CASSLNTGELFF.

V and J are TRBV30 and TRBJ2-6; D possibly corresponds to TRBD1 (6 bases). The germline CDR1 and CDR2 sequences are GTSNPN and SVGIG (reference sequence). The CDR3 covers 17 residues. Trimming took off 2 bases at V and 0 bases at J, with 14 bases between the two ends. CDR3: CAWSNGQPFSGANVLTF. CDR3 sequence (DNA): TGTGCCTGGAGTAACGGACAGCCCTTCTCTGGGGCCAACGTCCTGACTTTC.

The chain carries TRBV28 and TRBJ2-1; the match to TRBD2 covers 8 bases. The CDR3 has 15 amino acids. With V trimmed by 6 bases and J by 0 bases, 4 bases remained unmatched. Germline assignment: CDR1 MDHEN and CDR2 SYDVKM. CDR3 coding DNA: TGTGCCAGCAGGAGAAGCGGGAGCTCCTACAATGAGCAGTTCTTC. It codes for CASRRSGSSYNEQFF. The full variable domain, in which reference TRBV28 and TRBJ2-1 provide the parts outside the CDR3, is DVKVTQSSRYLVKRTGEKVFLECVQDMDHENMFWYRQDPGLGLRLIYFSYDVKMKEKGDIPEGYSVSREKKERFSLILESASTNQTSMYLCASRRSGSSYNEQFFGPGTRLTVL.

CDR3 sequence (DNA): TGTGCCAGCAGCTTAGGCGGGAGGGAGGGTGAGCAGTTCTTC. Its translation is CASSLGGREGEQFF. The chain joins TRBV11-2 to TRBJ2-1, with 9 positions matching TRBD2. Germline loops: CDR1 SGHAT, CDR2 FQNNGV. Unmatched junction bases numbered 4, after V lost 1 base and J lost 9 bases. This CDR3 has 14 residues.

The chain joins TRBV11-2 to TRBJ1-1; D possibly corresponds to TRBD1 (5 bases). V shed 3 bases and J shed 4 bases, with 15 bases lying between them. The germline gives CDR1 SGHAT, CDR2 FQNNGV. This CDR3 contains 15 residues. The CDR3 loop is CASSFIGGAITEAFF. CDR3 DNA: TGTGCCAGCAGCTTTATCGGGGGTGCAATCACTGAAGCTTTCTTT.

J is TRBJ2-2 and V is TRBV10-1, with D unclear. V was shortened by 2 bases and J by 8 bases, with 12 bases between the two germline ends. The CDR3 loop spans 14 amino acids. Germline CDR1 and CDR2: WNHNN and SYGVQD (reference sequence). The CDR3 coding sequence is TGCGCCAGCAGTGAGACAATGCTTCCGGGGGAGCTGTTTTTT. This codes for CASSETMLPGELFF.

The chain carries TRBV4-1 and TRBJ1-2; D gene uncertain. This CDR3 comprises 14 residues. V lost 4 bases and J lost 2, with 11 bases in between. The V gene's germline CDR1 is MGHRA and CDR2 YSYEKL. CDR3 region: CASSPREGNYGYTF. The CDR3 DNA reads TGCGCCAGCAGCCCCCGGGAAGGGAACTATGGCTACACCTTC.

This clone was found a few times. This CDR3 reads CASRDGHHEAFF. CDR3 nucleotide sequence: TGCGCCAGCAGAGACGGACACCATGAAGCTTTCTTT. This chain joins TRBV10-1 and TRBJ1-1; the D gene is possibly TRBD1 (5 bases). The germline CDR1 and CDR2 sequences are WNHNN and SYGVQD (reference sequence). The germline V and J ends were trimmed by 6 bases and 7 bases, with 12 bases remaining between them. CDR3 size: 12 residues.

The chain has TRBV7-9 and TRBJ2-7, with 13 bases matching TRBD2. Germline V gene lookup returns CDR1 SEHNR and CDR2 FQNEAQ (reference sequence). Trimming cost V 7 bases and J 0 bases; bases outside gene matches: 3. CDR3 size: 15 residues. The CDR3 sequence: CASNRLAGGSYEQYF. The CDR3 DNA is TGTGCCAGCAACCGACTAGCGGGAGGCTCCTACGAGCAGTACTTC.

The chain is built from TRBV6-5 and TRBJ1-2, with TRBD1 as a possible D gene (6 bases). In germline, CDR1 is MNHEY, CDR2 SVGAGI. The V and J ends lost 0 bases and 4 bases respectively, with 12 bases between them. The CDR3 extends over 15 amino acids. The CDR3 nucleotides read TGTGCCAGCAGTTACTCACAGGGTGTGAGCTATGGCTACACCTTC. Translating gives CASSYSQGVSYGYTF.

The rearrangement joins TRBV7-2 to TRBJ2-4, with D maybe TRBD1 (5 bases). V was clipped by 7 bases and J by 0 bases, with 10 bases between them. This CDR3 region has 14 residues. The germline V gene encodes CDR1 SGHTA and CDR2 FQGNSA. CDR3 in amino acids: CASKQEIAKNIQYF. The CDR3 DNA reads TGTGCCAGCAAACAGGAGATAGCCAAAAACATTCAGTACTTC.

The chain links TRBV11-2 to TRBJ1-6; no firm D call. The germline gives CDR1 SGHAT, CDR2 FQNNGV. Deletions cut 0 bases from V and 10 bases from J, with 4 bases between. The CDR3 is made up of 12 amino acids. DNA for the CDR3: TGTGCCAGCAGCTTAGAGAAGTCACCCCTCCACTTT. Translating gives CASSLEKSPLHF.

CDR3 sequence (DNA): TGTGCCAGCAACCCCAGGACAGGTCTCGGGGGCTATGGCTACACCTTC. Translated, it gives CASNPRTGLGGYGYTF. The chain combines TRBV28 with TRBJ1-2; 7 bases fit TRBD1. The germline gives CDR1 MDHEN, CDR2 SYDVKM. V lost 7 bases, J lost 4 bases, and 15 bases stayed unmatched. CDR3 length: 16 residues.

V is TRBV30 and J is TRBJ1-2; no definite D call. This CDR3 has 16 residues. The V end lost 0 bases, the J end lost 1 base, and 15 bases lay between the germline ends. Germline lookup yields CDR1 GTSNPN and CDR2 SVGIG (reference sequence). The CDR3 is CAWSVIGPLFNYGYTF. The CDR3 DNA sequence: TGTGCCTGGAGTGTAATCGGGCCCCTCTTTAACTATGGCTACACCTTC.

This chain links TRBV11-2 with TRBJ1-2, with a weak D call TRBD1 (6 bases). The length of the CDR3 is 13 residues. Germline CDR1 SGHAT, CDR2 FQNNGV. Trimming pared 3 bases from V and 6 bases from J, leaving 11 bases between. The CDR3 nucleotides read TGTGCCAGCAGCTTTTCCAGGGGCGATGGCTACACCTTC. Translated: CASSFSRGDGYTF.

This chain joins TRBV7-9 and TRBJ2-5, with TRBD2 matching over 10 bases. Trimming cost V 11 bases and J 7 bases; bases outside gene matches: 10. The germline CDR1 and CDR2 sequences are SEHNR and FQNEAQ (reference sequence). The CDR3 covers 13 residues. In DNA form, the CDR3 reads TGTGCCTCCGGACTAGCGGCTGGCGGGACCCAGTACTTC. Translation gives CASGLAAGGTQYF.

The CDR3 region has the DNA TGTGCCAGTTTGCAGGTCTCTTATAGCAATCAGCCCCAGCATTTT. Residues: CASLQVSYSNQPQHF. The J gene is TRBJ1-5, the V gene TRBV19; no definite D call. The germline V and J ends were trimmed by 8 bases and 0 bases, with 14 bases remaining between them. CDR1 and CDR2 (germline): LNHDA, SQIVND (reference sequence). This CDR3 spans 15 amino acids.

J is TRBJ2-7 and V is TRBV28, with 11 bases identical to TRBD1. This CDR3 has 16 residues. Germline CDR1 is MDHEN and CDR2 is SYDVKM. Trimming cost V 2 bases and J 6 bases; bases outside gene matches: 9. Here the CDR3 reads CASSLPSPGQGGEQYF. CDR3 bases: TGTGCCAGCAGTTTACCTTCTCCGGGACAGGGGGGCGAGCAGTACTTC.

As for this clone: Relative to the germline gene, one junction end is altered; a read error may explain this. The rearrangement uses TRBV7-8 and TRBJ2-1; tentative D call: TRBD2 (5 bases). Germline V gene sequence: CDR1 SGHVS, CDR2 FQNEAQ. CDR3 length equals 13 residues. CDR3 sequence (DNA): TGTGCCAGCAGCTTAGGAACCGGGATGACCGGCCTCTTC. Translation: CASSLGTGMTGLF.

The V gene is TRBV30, the J gene TRBJ2-7, with TRBD2 identical over 9 bases. Germline CDR1 and CDR2: GTSNPN and SVGIG (reference sequence). The CDR3 runs 14 residues. With 3 bases clipped from V and 4 bases from J, the junction kept 7 bases outside the gene matches. CDR3 in amino acids: CAWRLSGSYYEQYF. As DNA, the CDR3 is TGTGCCTGGAGACTTAGCGGGAGTTATTACGAGCAGTACTTC.

This chain joins TRBV29-1 and TRBJ1-1; TRBD1 aligns across 7 bases. The CDR3 runs 12 residues. From germline, CDR1 is SQVTM and CDR2 ANQGSEA. V lost 6 bases, J lost 5 bases, and 6 bases stayed unmatched. CDR3 loop: CSVRQGGTEAFF. CDR3 sequence (DNA): TGCAGCGTGAGACAGGGAGGTACTGAAGCTTTCTTT.

The CDR3 nucleotides are TGTGCCAGCAGCTTGTATAGGAGCTCCTACAATGAGCAGTTCTTC. Amino acids: CASSLYRSSYNEQFF. This chain connects TRBV7-8 to TRBJ2-1, with unresolved D. This CDR3 has 15 residues. From germline, CDR1 is SGHVS and CDR2 FQNEAQ. The ends were cut back, 3 bases at V and 0 bases at J, with 9 bases in the middle.

This sequence joins TRBV30 and TRBJ1-2; 8 bases line up with TRBD1. V trimming: 4 bases; J trimming: 3 bases; junction bases outside the gene matches: 1. Germline CDR1 reads GTSNPN; CDR2 reads SVGIG (reference sequence). The CDR3 length is 12 residues. CDR3 in DNA: TGTGCCTGGAAGGACAGGGACTATGGCTACACCTTC. As protein: CAWKDRDYGYTF. Supplemented by reference TRBV30 and TRBJ1-2, the full variable domain reads SQTIHQWPATLVQPVGSPLSLECTVEGTSNPNLYWYRQAAGRGLQLLFYSVGIGQISSEVPQNLSASRPQDRQFILSSKKLLLSDSGFYLCAWKDRDYGYTFGSGTRLTVV.

The rearrangement uses TRBV28 and TRBJ2-7; TRBD2 matches 7 bases. V lost 5 bases to trimming and J lost 2 bases; unmatched junction nucleotides: 12. Germline CDR1 reads MDHEN; CDR2 reads SYDVKM. This CDR3 region has 16 residues. This chain's CDR3 is CASSHNLLAKPYEQYF. The CDR3 bases are TGTGCCAGCAGTCACAACCTACTAGCGAAACCCTACGAGCAGTACTTC.

The J gene is TRBJ1-2, the V gene TRBV6-6; the D is unclear. The CDR3 runs to 12 residues. V was cut by 5 bases and J by 5 bases, with 9 bases left in between. Per the germline V gene, CDR1 is MNHNY and CDR2 is SVGAGI (reference sequence). CDR3 protein: CASSTIGYGYTF. CDR3 DNA: TGTGCCAGCAGTACCATAGGGTATGGCTACACCTTC.

V usage is TRBV28 and J usage is TRBJ2-2; D assignment may be TRBD1 or TRBD2 (6 bases each). Germline-derived CDR1 and CDR2 are MDHEN and SYDVKM. Trimming left V 4 bases short and J 6 bases short, with 15 bases between. CDR3 length equals 15 residues. CDR3 sequence: CASSSPARGAGELFF. CDR3 DNA sequence: TGTGCCAGCAGTTCCCCGGCGAGGGGGGCCGGGGAGCTGTTTTTT.